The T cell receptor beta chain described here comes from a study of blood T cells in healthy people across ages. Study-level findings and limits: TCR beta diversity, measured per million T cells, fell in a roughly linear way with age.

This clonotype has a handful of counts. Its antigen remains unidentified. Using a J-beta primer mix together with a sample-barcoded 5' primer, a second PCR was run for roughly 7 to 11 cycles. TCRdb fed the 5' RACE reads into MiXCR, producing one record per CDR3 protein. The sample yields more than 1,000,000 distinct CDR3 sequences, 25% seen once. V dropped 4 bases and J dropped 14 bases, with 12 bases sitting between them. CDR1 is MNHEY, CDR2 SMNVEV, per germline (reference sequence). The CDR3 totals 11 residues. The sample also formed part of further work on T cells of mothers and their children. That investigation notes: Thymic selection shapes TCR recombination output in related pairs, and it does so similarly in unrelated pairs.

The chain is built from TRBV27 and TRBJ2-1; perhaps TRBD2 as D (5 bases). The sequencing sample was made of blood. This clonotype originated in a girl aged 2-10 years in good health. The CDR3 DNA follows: TGTGCCAGCAGTTCTGGCCAGGAGGAGTTCTTC. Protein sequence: CASSSGQEEFF.